The clone carrying this T cell receptor beta chain was picked up a small number of times. The data originate from a study of T-cell reconstitution after alpha-beta-depleted transplantation in children. Unique molecular identifiers were incorporated when the TCRbeta library was constructed. Each CDR3 protein is one row after TCRdb ran MiXCR on the PCR reads. The profile shows approximately 340,000 distinct CDR3 sequences, about 9.3% of them singletons. Sequenced here: PBMCs from the stem cell graft donor, sampled from the stem cell graft. The clonotype was recovered from a human donor who donated a stem cell graft to a child with acute lymphoblastic leukemia.

The CDR3 reads CASSVWDTATGELFF. The CDR3 DNA sequence: TGTGCCAGCAGCGTGTGGGACACCGCCACCGGGGAGCTGTTTTTT. This rearrangement joins TRBV9 to TRBJ2-2; the D gene is possibly TRBD1 (6 bases). V lost 2 bases and J lost 4, with 12 bases in between. This CDR3 has 15 residues. Germline CDR1 is SGDLS and CDR2 is YYNGEE.